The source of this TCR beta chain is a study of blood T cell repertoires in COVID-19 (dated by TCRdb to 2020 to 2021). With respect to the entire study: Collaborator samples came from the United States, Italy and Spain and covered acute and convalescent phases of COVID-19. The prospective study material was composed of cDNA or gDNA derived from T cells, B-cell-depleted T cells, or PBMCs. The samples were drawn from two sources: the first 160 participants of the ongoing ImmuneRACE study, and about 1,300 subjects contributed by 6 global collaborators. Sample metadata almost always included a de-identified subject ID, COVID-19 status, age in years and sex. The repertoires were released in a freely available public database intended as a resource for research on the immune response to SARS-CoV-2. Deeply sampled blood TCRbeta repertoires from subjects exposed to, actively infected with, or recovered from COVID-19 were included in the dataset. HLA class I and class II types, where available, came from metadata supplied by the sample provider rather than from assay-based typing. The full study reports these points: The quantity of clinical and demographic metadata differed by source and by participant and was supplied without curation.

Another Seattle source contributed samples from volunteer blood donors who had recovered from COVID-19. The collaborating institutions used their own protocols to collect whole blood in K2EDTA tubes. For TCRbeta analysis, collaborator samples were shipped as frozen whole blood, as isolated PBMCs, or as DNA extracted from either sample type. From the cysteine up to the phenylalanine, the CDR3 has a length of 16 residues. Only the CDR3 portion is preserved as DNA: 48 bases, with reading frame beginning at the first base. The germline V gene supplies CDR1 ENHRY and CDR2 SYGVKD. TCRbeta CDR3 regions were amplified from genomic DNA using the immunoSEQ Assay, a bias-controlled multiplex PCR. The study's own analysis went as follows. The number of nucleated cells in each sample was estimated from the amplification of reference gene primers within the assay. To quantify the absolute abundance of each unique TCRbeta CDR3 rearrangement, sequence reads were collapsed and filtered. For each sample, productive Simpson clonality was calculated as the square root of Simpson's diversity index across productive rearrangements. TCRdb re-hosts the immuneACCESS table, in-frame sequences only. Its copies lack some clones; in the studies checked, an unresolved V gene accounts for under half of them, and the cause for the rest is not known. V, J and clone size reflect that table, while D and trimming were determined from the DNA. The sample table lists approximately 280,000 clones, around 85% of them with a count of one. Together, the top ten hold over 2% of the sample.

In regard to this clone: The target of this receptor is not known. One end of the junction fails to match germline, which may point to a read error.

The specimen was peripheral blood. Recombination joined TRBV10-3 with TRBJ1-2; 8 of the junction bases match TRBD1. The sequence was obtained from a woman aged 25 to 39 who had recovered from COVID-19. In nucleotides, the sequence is TGTGCCATCAATGAGGTACAGGGGGGCCGTAACTATGGCTACACCTTC. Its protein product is CAINEVQGGRNYGYTF.